This T cell receptor beta chain was captured in a study of blood T cell repertoires in COVID-19. As for the study in general: Italy, Spain and the United States were the sources of the convalescent and acute COVID-19 samples. PBMCs, B-cell-depleted T cells, or T cells were the source of the cDNA or gDNA that made up the material.

Source study methods: How many nucleated cells were present was estimated from reference gene primer amplification. Produced via immunoSEQ multiplex PCR; TCRdb's table is partial and in-frame only. V, J and clone size reflect that table, while D and trimming were determined from the DNA. The sample yields about 120,000 clones, 85% seen once. The CDR3 totals 14 residues. Germline V gene data show CDR1 as MNHEY and CDR2 as SMNVEV (reference sequence). V was pared by 2 bases and J by 3 bases, with 7 bases between. The chain combines TRBV27 with TRBJ1-4, with TRBD1 as a possible D gene (5 bases). The receptor's source is a man between 40 and 49 years old with acute or convalescent COVID-19. Sequencing was performed on peripheral blood. DNA for the CDR3: TGTGCCAGCAGTTTACGGGACTCTAATGAAAAACTGTTTTTT. Protein product: CASSLRDSNEKLFF.